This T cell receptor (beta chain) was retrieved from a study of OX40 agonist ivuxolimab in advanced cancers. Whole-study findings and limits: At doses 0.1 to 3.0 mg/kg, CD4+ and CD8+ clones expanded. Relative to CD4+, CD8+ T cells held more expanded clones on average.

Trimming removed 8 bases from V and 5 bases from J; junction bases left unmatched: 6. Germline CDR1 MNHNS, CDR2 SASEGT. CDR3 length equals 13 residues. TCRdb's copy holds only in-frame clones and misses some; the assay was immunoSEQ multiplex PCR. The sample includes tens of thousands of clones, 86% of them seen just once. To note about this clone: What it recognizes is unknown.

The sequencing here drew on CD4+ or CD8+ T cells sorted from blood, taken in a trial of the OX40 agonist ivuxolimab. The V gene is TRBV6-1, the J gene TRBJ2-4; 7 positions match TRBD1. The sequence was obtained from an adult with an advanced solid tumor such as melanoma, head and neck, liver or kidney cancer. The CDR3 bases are TGTGCCAGCGGGCGACAGGGCGAAAACATTCAGTACTTC. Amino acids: CASGRQGENIQYF.